The clone carrying this T cell receptor beta chain was seen repeatedly, ten times or more. Its antigen is not identified. This entry comes from a study of T cells after yellow fever vaccination. General study findings and limits: Boosting was followed by the reappearance of most primary-vaccination clones (under 97% CD4, around 91% CD8).

CDR1 MDHEN and CDR2 SYDVKM come from the germline V gene. V lost 8 bases and J lost 7; bases outside the gene matches: 6. The CDR3 is 13 amino acids. Using its own MiXCR run on the 5' RACE reads, TCRdb lists one record per CDR3 protein. The sample shows some 240,000 distinct CDR3 sequences, about 3.7% of them seen only once. The sample in question was PBMCs, obtained 15 days after the yellow fever booster vaccination. This sequence was found in a man between 18 and 29 years old who received the YFV17D yellow fever vaccine. The V and J genes are TRBV28 and TRBJ2-7; 12 bases match TRBD2. CDR3 nucleotides: TGTGCCAGCTCTAGCGGGGGGGCCGAAGAGCAGTACTTC. This codes for CASSSGGAEEQYF. The variable domain in full, with the rest retrieved from reference TRBV28 and TRBJ2-7, is DVKVTQSSRYLVKRTGEKVFLECVQDMDHENMFWYRQDPGLGLRLIYFSYDVKMKEKGDIPEGYSVSREKKERFSLILESASTNQTSMYLCASSSGGAEEQYFGPGTRLTVT.